This T cell receptor beta chain was found in a study of T cell responses to AZD1222 COVID-19 vaccine. Overall study: Second-dose intervals near 4 or 12 weeks were combined.

Whole-study results and caveats: Possibly, clonal diversity was underestimated; donors were largely white British and included more females. Spike-specific TCR breadth and depth grew following two AZD1222 doses. Reportedly, nearly half the spike-specific TCRs target unmutated variant regions.

This clone was detected only a few times. Antigen unknown. Trimming took off 0 bases at V and 0 bases at J, with 9 bases between the two ends. The germline CDR1 and CDR2 sequences are SGHDT and YYEEEE. The CDR3 length is 16 residues. The repertoire was sequenced with immunoSEQ multiplex PCR; TCRdb's copy has only in-frame clones and lacks some. The data show 35,000 to 55,000 clones, with around 80% seen just once and roughly half held by the top ten. This chain links TRBV5-6 with TRBJ1-4, with unresolved D. The sequencing here drew on peripheral blood, taken on day 0 of AZD1222 vaccination. This receptor was obtained from an adult in good health. In DNA form, the CDR3 reads TGTGCCAGCAGCTTGGATCGGGATGCAACTAATGAAAAACTGTTTTTT. This encodes CASSLDRDATNEKLFF.